Listed below are T cell receptor beta chains from one sample, sequenced in a study of T cell repertoires in cytomegalovirus infection. TCRdb processed the reads anew with MiXCR; each CDR3 protein has one entry. This table has approximately 170,000 distinct CDR3 sequences, approximately 17% appearing once. The material sequenced was CD8+ T cells from PBMCs. These receptor sequences come from a human donor in good health (CMV status not recorded). Some clones in this sample may be carry-over from other donors' samples. The CDR3 runs from the conserved cysteine through the conserved F or W. The D gene is left open where the match is weak. Only part of the rows carry a size: once, few, many, or a class if the clone is expanded.

size	V	D	J	CDR3	DNA
few	TRBV6-6	.	TRBJ2-3	CASGNLQAPDTQYF	TGTGCCAGCGGGAACCTCCAAGCACCAGATACGCAGTATTTT
.	TRBV7-2	TRBD1	TRBJ1-1	CASSLPLQGDWRRTEAFF	TGTGCCAGCAGCCTCCCCCTACAGGGGGATTGGCGGCGGACTGAAGCTTTCTTT
.	TRBV14	TRBD2	TRBJ2-1	CASSQVAGENHNEQFF	TGTGCCAGCAGCCAAGTCGCGGGAGAGAACCACAATGAGCAGTTCTTC
.	TRBV10-3	.	TRBJ2-7	CAISEPQGYEQYF	TGTGCCATCAGTGAGCCCCAGGGCTACGAGCAGTACTTC
.	TRBV19	.	TRBJ2-7	CASSIGIAETNEQYF	TGTGCCAGTAGTATCGGAATAGCAGAGACAAACGAGCAGTACTTC
.	TRBV7-8	.	TRBJ1-1	CASSSPSWNTEAFF	TGTGCCAGCAGCTCGCCCTCCTGGAACACTGAAGCTTTCTTT
.	TRBV20-1	.	TRBJ2-1	CSARAPQSSYNEQFF	TGCAGTGCTAGAGCCCCCCAGAGCTCCTACAATGAGCAGTTCTTC
.	TRBV12-3/TRBV12-4	.	TRBJ1-2	CASNPDGVGYTF	TGTGCCAGCAATCCGGACGGCGTCGGCTACACCTTC
.	TRBV28	TRBD1	TRBJ2-1	CASHSIGDSLFNEQFF	TGTGCCAGCCACAGCATAGGGGACAGCTTATTCAATGAGCAGTTCTTC
few	TRBV27	TRBD1	TRBJ1-2	CASSSDRASNYGYTF	TGTGCCAGCAGTTCCGACAGGGCCAGTAACTATGGCTACACCTTC
.	TRBV11-2	.	TRBJ2-1	CASSLAPHMPDEQFF	TGTGCCAGCAGCTTAGCCCCCCACATGCCGGATGAGCAGTTCTTC
.	TRBV7-8	TRBD2	TRBJ2-5	CASSKRGPGETQYF	TGTGCCAGCAGCAAGCGGGGGCCGGGGGAGACCCAGTACTTC
few	TRBV28	TRBD2	TRBJ2-3	CASSLGGRGSGTDTQYF	TGTGCCAGCAGTTTAGGCGGGAGGGGATCTGGCACAGATACGCAGTATTTT
.	TRBV6-1	TRBD2	TRBJ2-2	CASASAGAIGELFF	TGTGCCAGCGCTTCAGCGGGAGCTATCGGGGAGCTGTTTTTT
few	TRBV7-2	TRBD2	TRBJ2-3	CASSLASGSTDTQYF	TGTGCCAGCAGCTTGGCTAGCGGTAGCACAGATACGCAGTATTTT
few	TRBV28	.	TRBJ2-7	CASGSGSKAYEQYF	TGTGCCAGCGGGTCGGGGTCTAAGGCCTACGAGCAGTACTTC
.	TRBV28	TRBD2	TRBJ2-5	CASSLIQGGRETQYF	TGTGCCAGCAGTTTAATCCAGGGAGGGCGAGAGACCCAGTACTTC
few	TRBV5-4	.	TRBJ1-6	CASSLLGSSYNSPLHF	TGTGCCAGCAGCTTGCTGGGGAGCTCCTATAATTCACCCCTCCACTTT
.	TRBV6-5	.	TRBJ2-3	CASSVGGRTDTQYF	TGTGCCAGTTCCGTGGGGGGCAGGACAGATACGCAGTATTTT
.	TRBV4-1	.	TRBJ1-4	CASSSARGAEKLFF	TGCGCCAGCAGCTCCGCGCGAGGGGCCGAAAAACTGTTTTTT
few	TRBV7-9	TRBD2	TRBJ2-7	CASNFWGGEQYF	TGTGCCAGCAATTTTTGGGGGGGCGAGCAGTACTTC
.	TRBV7-8	.	TRBJ2-2	CASSLRGTPLGTGELFF	TGTGCCAGCAGCTTACGGGGGACTCCACTCGGGACCGGGGAGCTGTTTTTT
few	TRBV6-2/TRBV6-3	TRBD2	TRBJ2-1	CASSYSGLAGFNEQFF	TGTGCCAGCAGTTACTCGGGACTAGCGGGATTCAATGAGCAGTTCTTC
few	TRBV7-2	.	TRBJ2-5	CASTLGASAGETQYF	TGTGCCAGCACCCTGGGGGCTAGCGCAGGGGAGACCCAGTACTTC
.	TRBV7-9	.	TRBJ2-5	CASSFGVGQPETQYF	TGTGCCAGCAGCTTTGGCGTTGGACAACCAGAGACCCAGTACTTC
many	TRBV6-2/TRBV6-3	.	TRBJ2-2	CASSYQQGTAGELFF	TGTGCCAGCAGTTACCAGCAGGGCACGGCCGGGGAGCTGTTTTTT
.	TRBV7-9	TRBD2	TRBJ2-1	CASLGRELNEQFF	TGTGCCAGCCTGGGGCGGGAGCTAAATGAGCAGTTCTTC
.	TRBV4-2	TRBD1	TRBJ2-4	CASSQDSAGTENIQYF	TGTGCCAGCAGCCAAGATAGCGCCGGGACAGAAAACATTCAGTACTTC
.	TRBV7-6	.	TRBJ2-5	CATGEAQTQYF	TGTGCCACGGGGGAGGCGCAGACCCAGTACTTC
.	TRBV9	.	TRBJ2-3	CASSLQDSYTDTQYF	TGTGCCAGCAGCCTACAGGACAGTTACACAGATACGCAGTATTTT
.	TRBV5-4	TRBD2	TRBJ2-4	CASSLAGTSGIQYF	TGTGCCAGCAGCTTGGCCGGGACTAGCGGCATTCAGTACTTC
few	TRBV12-3/TRBV12-4	TRBD1	TRBJ1-5	CASSLKGGQFNQPQHF	TGTGCCAGCAGTTTAAAGGGGGGACAGTTCAATCAGCCCCAGCATTTT
.	TRBV7-2	TRBD1	TRBJ1-6	CASSLVTGRADSPLHF	TGTGCCAGCAGCTTAGTGACAGGGAGGGCGGATTCACCCCTCCACTTT
few	TRBV28	.	TRBJ2-5	CASSFSRARETQYF	TGTGCCAGCAGTTTCTCACGGGCGCGGGAGACCCAGTACTTC
.	TRBV20-1	.	TRBJ2-7	CSARSEEGVWSYEQYF	TGCAGTGCTAGATCCGAGGAGGGGGTTTGGTCCTACGAGCAGTACTTC
.	TRBV28	.	TRBJ2-4	CASRLGQSLKNIQYF	TGTGCCAGCAGGCTGGGACAATCTCTCAAAAACATTCAGTACTTC
.	TRBV12-3/TRBV12-4	TRBD2	TRBJ2-1	CASTPGTSRDEQFF	TGTGCCAGCACCCCCGGGACTAGCCGCGATGAGCAGTTCTTC
.	TRBV28	.	TRBJ2-7	CASSLVSAYEQYF	TGTGCCAGCAGTTTAGTCTCAGCCTACGAGCAGTACTTC
few	TRBV6-1	TRBD1	TRBJ1-2	CASSATGDGYYGYTF	TGTGCCAGCAGTGCGACAGGGGACGGTTACTATGGCTACACCTTC
.	TRBV11-2	.	TRBJ2-1	CASSLDGTHYNEQFF	TGTGCCAGCAGCTTAGACGGGACACATTACAATGAGCAGTTCTTC